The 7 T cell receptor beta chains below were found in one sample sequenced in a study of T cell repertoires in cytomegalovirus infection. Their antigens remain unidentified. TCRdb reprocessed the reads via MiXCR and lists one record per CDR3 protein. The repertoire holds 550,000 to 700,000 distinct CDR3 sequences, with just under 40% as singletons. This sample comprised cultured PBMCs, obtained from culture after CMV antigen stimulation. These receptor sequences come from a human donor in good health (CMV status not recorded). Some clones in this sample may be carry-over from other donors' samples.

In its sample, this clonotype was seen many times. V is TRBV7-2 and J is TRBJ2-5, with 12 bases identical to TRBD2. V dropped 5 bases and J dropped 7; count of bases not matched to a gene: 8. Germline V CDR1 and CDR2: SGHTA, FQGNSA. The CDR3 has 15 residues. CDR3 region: CASSPLAGGIGTQYF. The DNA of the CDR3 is TGTGCCAGCAGCCCACTAGCGGGAGGCATTGGGACCCAGTACTTC.

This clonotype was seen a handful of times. The CDR3 sequence is CASSPTGSDSPLHF. The CDR3 bases are TGTGCCAGCAGCCCGACAGGGTCTGATTCACCCCTCCACTTT. This chain connects TRBV7-2 to TRBJ1-6; 7 positions match TRBD1. The CDR3 is 14 amino acids. J was trimmed by 8 bases and V by 5 bases; bases with no gene match: 6. Germline assignment: CDR1 SGHTA and CDR2 FQGNSA.

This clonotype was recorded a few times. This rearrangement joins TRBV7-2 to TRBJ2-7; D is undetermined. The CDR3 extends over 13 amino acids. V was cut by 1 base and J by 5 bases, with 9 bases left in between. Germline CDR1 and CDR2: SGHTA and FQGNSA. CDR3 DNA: TGTGCCAGCAGCTTAGGGACGTACCACGAGCAGTACTTC. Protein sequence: CASSLGTYHEQYF.

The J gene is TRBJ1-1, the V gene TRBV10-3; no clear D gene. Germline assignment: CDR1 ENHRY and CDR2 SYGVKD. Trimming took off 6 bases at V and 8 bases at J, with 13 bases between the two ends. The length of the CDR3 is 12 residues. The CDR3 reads CAISSQPREAFF. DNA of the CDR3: TGTGCCATCAGCAGTCAGCCCCGGGAAGCTTTCTTT.

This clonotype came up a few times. The CDR3 loop is CSAPRPTSGGEQFF. The CDR3 nucleotides are TGCAGTGCTCCCCGCCCGACTAGCGGGGGGGAGCAGTTCTTC. The rearrangement uses TRBV20-1 and TRBJ2-1; 13 nucleotides line up with TRBD2. The CDR3 is made up of 14 amino acids. Germline V gene data show CDR1 as DFQATT and CDR2 as SNEGSKA (reference sequence). With 5 bases clipped from V and 10 bases from J, the junction kept 8 bases outside the gene matches.

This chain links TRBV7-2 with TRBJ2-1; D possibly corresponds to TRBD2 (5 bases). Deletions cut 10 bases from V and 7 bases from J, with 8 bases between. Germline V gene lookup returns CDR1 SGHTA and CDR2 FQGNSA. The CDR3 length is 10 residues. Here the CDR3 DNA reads TGTGCCACCCGGGGAAATGAGCAGTTCTTC. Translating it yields CATRGNEQFF.

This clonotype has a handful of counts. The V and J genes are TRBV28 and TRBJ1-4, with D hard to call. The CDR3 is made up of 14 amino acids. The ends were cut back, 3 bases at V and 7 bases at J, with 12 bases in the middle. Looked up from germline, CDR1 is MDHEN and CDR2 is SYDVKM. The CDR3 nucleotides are TGTGCCAGCAGTTTGGAGTATCGGGGTGAAAAACTGTTTTTT. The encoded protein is CASSLEYRGEKLFF.